The 3 T cell receptor beta chains reported below all come from one sample, sequenced in a study of tumor and adjacent non-tumor tissue in lung cancer. The library came from three nested PCR rounds adapted from ARM-PCR protocols. Using its own MiXCR run on the multiplex PCR reads, TCRdb lists one record per CDR3 protein. The sample has more than 45,000 distinct CDR3 sequences, 74% seen once. RNA was extracted from bulk tissue without any cell sorting. Distant lung tissue was collected more than 3 cm away from the tumor edge. Sequences were obtained from distant non-tumor lung tissue. These receptors were obtained from a woman aged 55-69 years with non-small cell lung cancer.

Comments on this clonotype: This CDR3 is missing its conserved last phenylalanine or tryptophan, likely due to a read error. CDR3: CASRYFRIENSPLHL. As DNA, the CDR3 is TGTGCCAGCAGATACTTTAGGATTGAAAATTCACCCCTCCACTTA. The chain joins TRBV6-2 or TRBV6-3 to TRBJ1-6, with unresolved D. This CDR3 contains 15 residues. Germline V gives CDR1 MNHEY, CDR2 SVGEGT.

Concerning this clonotype: Without the conserved terminal phenylalanine or tryptophan, this CDR3 likely stems from a read error. The CDR3 DNA is TGTGCCAGCAGTCGGATAGGGCTCTCTTATGAGCAGTACCTC. Its translation is CASSRIGLSYEQYL. V is TRBV28 and J is TRBJ2-7; no firm D call. The CDR3 runs to 14 residues. Per germline, CDR1 MDHEN and CDR2 SYDVKM. V lost 5 bases and J 7 bases, leaving 18 bases between the germline ends.

This clonotype came up once. A junction end diverges from the germline sequence, so it may reflect a read error. The J gene is TRBJ2-3, the V gene TRBV20-1, with D possibly TRBD2 on 5 matching bases. The CDR3 has 14 residues. Germline CDR1 is DFQATT and CDR2 is SNEGSKA (reference sequence). The CDR3 coding sequence is TGCAGTGCCCGCGTGGATCCTAGCACAGATACGCAGTGTTTT. Its translation is CSARVDPSTDTQCF.